The 24 T cell receptor beta chains listed next were all sequenced from one sample in a study of shared clonotypes between healthy human individuals. Clones were read by immunoSEQ multiplex PCR, and TCRdb kept only the in-frame ones, dropping some. The sample lists 2 million or so clones; 90% to 95% were seen once. The sequencing input was naive CD4+ T cells sorted from blood. Subset reported: CD45RA+ positively selected. These receptors all come from a man aged 18 to 35 in good health.

This chain connects TRBV5-1 to TRBJ2-5; D might be TRBD1 or TRBD2, each matching 7 bases. V lost 6 bases and J 3 bases, leaving 15 bases between the germline ends. This CDR3 region has 14 residues. Germline values: CDR1 SGHRS, CDR2 YFSETQ. CDR3: CASTQGGPKETQYF. The CDR3 region has the DNA TGCGCCAGCACCCAGGGGGGGCCGAAAGAGACCCAGTACTTC.

The gene calls are TRBV2 and TRBJ2-1, with 13 positions matching TRBD2. The CDR3 length is 16 residues. Germline lookup yields CDR1 SNHLY and CDR2 FYNNEI. After removal of 1 base from V and 9 bases from J, the junction contained 6 bases not matched to a gene. The CDR3 DNA follows: TGTGCCAGCAGTGAAGAAGGACTAGCGGGAGTCGGTGAGCAGTTCTTC. This gives the protein CASSEEGLAGVGEQFF.

The chain couples TRBV5-1 to TRBJ1-2; the match to TRBD1 covers 10 bases. Losses at the gene ends were 4 bases for V and 4 bases for J; bases not matched to a gene: 10. Germline CDR1 and CDR2: SGHRS and YFSETQ. This CDR3 spans 16 amino acids. The CDR3 DNA follows: TGCGCCAGCAGCGCGTCCGGGACAGGGGTCCCCTATGGCTACACCTTC. Its protein is CASSASGTGVPYGYTF.

The genes are TRBV18 and TRBJ2-3; 7 bases fit TRBD1. After removal of 3 bases from V and 4 bases from J, the junction contained 4 bases not matched to a gene. This CDR3 is 14 amino acids long. Germline values: CDR1 KGHSH, CDR2 LQKENI. The CDR3 region is CASSPTGKADTQYF. The CDR3 bases are TGTGCCAGCTCACCGACAGGGAAAGCAGATACGCAGTATTTT.

The CDR3: CATSRGGTVSSYEQYF. The CDR3 coding sequence is TGTGCCACCAGCAGAGGAGGGACTGTTAGCTCCTACGAGCAGTACTTC. J is TRBJ2-7 and V is TRBV15, with D possibly matching TRBD2 (6 bases). Looked up from germline, CDR1 is LNHNV and CDR2 is YYDKDF (reference sequence). The ends were cut back, 1 base at V and 0 bases at J, with 13 bases in the middle. There are 16 residues in the CDR3.

The chain uses TRBV30 and TRBJ1-1; D remains ambiguous. V gave up 1 base and J gave up 0 bases, with 9 bases separating them. There are 14 residues in the CDR3. Germline lookup yields CDR1 GTSNPN and CDR2 SVGIG (reference sequence). The chain's CDR3 is CAWSGTVMNTEAFF. CDR3 sequence (DNA): TGTGCCTGGAGTGGGACGGTTATGAACACTGAAGCTTTCTTT.

V gene TRBV5-8 combines with J gene TRBJ1-5; no clear D. This CDR3 is built from 13 residues. Germline V gives CDR1 SGHTS, CDR2 YDEGEE. V lost 0 bases and J 7 bases, leaving 8 bases between the germline ends. The CDR3 spells CASSLVTGQPQHF. In DNA form, the CDR3 reads TGTGCCAGCAGCTTGGTCACCGGGCAGCCCCAGCATTTT.

The chain links TRBV19 to TRBJ2-3, with D tentatively TRBD2 (5 bases). This CDR3 spans 15 amino acids. Germline V gives CDR1 LNHDA, CDR2 SQIVND (reference sequence). The ends were cut back, 7 bases at V and 0 bases at J, with 14 bases in the middle. CDR3 sequence: CASTRRPGSTDTQYF. The CDR3 region has the DNA TGTGCCAGTACCCGGCGGCCGGGGAGCACAGATACGCAGTATTTT.

V usage is TRBV28 and J usage is TRBJ1-1; D unresolved. This CDR3 is 16 amino acids long. Germline CDR1 and CDR2: MDHEN and SYDVKM. Trimming shortened V by 0 bases and J by 1 base, and 12 bases separated the two germline ends. CDR3 in amino acids: CASSLWTPRGNTEAFF. As DNA, the CDR3 is TGTGCCAGCAGTTTATGGACACCTCGGGGGAACACTGAAGCTTTCTTT.

The CDR3: CASSGQGGGETQYF. The CDR3 nucleotides are TGCGCCAGCAGCGGACAGGGCGGTGGAGAGACCCAGTACTTC. The rearrangement uses TRBV5-1 and TRBJ2-5; 8 bases line up with TRBD1. The germline V gene has CDR1 SGHRS and CDR2 YFSETQ. This CDR3 has 14 amino acids. The junction had 6 bases not matched to a gene; V was cut back by 4 bases and J by 4 bases.

The CDR3 here is CASSPQFKETQYF. The CDR3 coding sequence is TGTGCCAGCTCACCACAGTTCAAAGAGACCCAGTACTTC. This sequence joins TRBV18 and TRBJ2-5; no firm D call. The V gene's germline CDR1 is KGHSH and CDR2 LQKENI. CDR3 size: 13 residues. Trimming cost V 1 base and J 3 bases, with 6 bases left between them.

CDR3 region: CASSPRDGRNQPQHF. DNA for the CDR3: TGTGCCAGCTCACCACGGGACGGCCGCAATCAGCCCCAGCATTTT. V usage is TRBV18 and J usage is TRBJ1-5; tentatively, D is TRBD1 (5 bases). Germline assignment: CDR1 KGHSH and CDR2 LQKENI. The CDR3 covers 15 residues. Deletions cut 1 base from V and 2 bases from J, with 9 bases between.

CDR3 nucleotide sequence: TGTGCCAGCAGTTGGGGCCGACAGGGAAGTTCACCCCTCCACTTT. Protein product: CASSWGRQGSSPLHF. V gene TRBV27 combines with J gene TRBJ1-6; 7 bases agree with TRBD1. Per germline, CDR1 MNHEY and CDR2 SMNVEV (reference sequence). CDR3 size: 15 residues. The junction had 9 bases not matched to a gene; V was cut back by 4 bases and J by 9 bases.

The rearrangement joins TRBV29-1 to TRBJ2-5; 8 bases agree with TRBD1. CDR3 length: 12 residues. The junction had 5 bases not matched to a gene; V was cut back by 6 bases and J by 5 bases. Per the germline V gene, CDR1 is SQVTM and CDR2 is ANQGSEA. In DNA form, the CDR3 reads TGCAGCGTCGAACAGGGGGTCGAGACCCAGTACTTC. It is translated as CSVEQGVETQYF.

This clone showed up just once. The sample holds other DNA sequences that translate to the same CDR3. V and J are TRBV7-2 and TRBJ2-7, with 7 bases lining up with TRBD1. This CDR3 has 13 residues. Germline V lookup: CDR1 SGHTA, CDR2 FQGNSA. Germline trimming cut 5 bases from V and 2 bases from J; bases unmatched to any gene: 3. The CDR3 DNA reads as TGTGCCAGCAGCCCTCAGGGGGCCTACGAGCAGTACTTC. Protein: CASSPQGAYEQYF.

The chain couples TRBV27 to TRBJ1-6; D not certain. Trimming removed 8 bases from V and 6 bases from J, with 8 bases in between. Germline-derived CDR1 and CDR2 are MNHEY and SMNVEV (reference sequence). This CDR3 is built from 12 residues. The CDR3 DNA follows: TGTGCCAGCCAACGGAGTAATTCACCCCTCCACTTT. It is translated as CASQRSNSPLHF.

The gene calls are TRBV5-1 and TRBJ2-2, with 13 bases identical to TRBD2. V shed 4 bases, J shed 7 bases, and the junction held 10 bases outside the gene matches. This CDR3 spans 17 amino acids. CDR1 is SGHRS, CDR2 YFSETQ, per germline. CDR3 sequence reads: CASSAGTSGRAHGELFF. The DNA of the CDR3 is TGCGCCAGCAGCGCCGGAACTAGCGGGAGGGCTCACGGGGAGCTGTTTTTT.

The chain combines TRBV4-3 with TRBJ2-7; 8 bases fit TRBD1. The CDR3 is 14 amino acids. CDR1 and CDR2 (germline): LGHNA, YSLEER. With V trimmed by 3 bases and J by 4 bases, 5 bases remained unmatched. The CDR3 coding sequence is TGCGCCAGCAGCCAGACAGGGGTGGGATACGAGCAGTACTTC. The encoded protein is CASSQTGVGYEQYF.

CDR3 sequence reads: CASSLMSSGRSGADTQYF. DNA of the CDR3: TGTGCCAGCAGCTTAATGTCTAGCGGGAGGAGTGGCGCAGATACGCAGTATTTT. This chain joins TRBV7-9 and TRBJ2-3; 11 nucleotides align to TRBD2. Germline trimming cut 2 bases from V and 4 bases from J; bases unmatched to any gene: 11. This CDR3 is 18 amino acids long. Germline-derived CDR1 and CDR2 are SEHNR and FQNEAQ (reference sequence).

This clone was counted a single time. The rearrangement uses TRBV5-8 and TRBJ2-5, with D perhaps assigned TRBD1 or TRBD2 (6 bases each). The CDR3 runs to 15 residues. Trimming pared 4 bases from V and 1 base from J, leaving 14 bases between. Germline V CDR1 and CDR2: SGHTS, YDEGEE. The CDR3 sequence: CASSPRWGAQETQYF. For the CDR3, the DNA is TGTGCCAGCAGCCCCAGATGGGGGGCCCAAGAGACCCAGTACTTC.

This chain connects TRBV4-1 to TRBJ2-4, with D maybe TRBD1 (8 bases). The CDR3 contains 18 residues. Trimming removed 1 base from V and 3 bases from J, with 19 bases in between. The V gene's germline CDR1 is MGHRA and CDR2 YSYEKL. The CDR3 loop is CASSQGLAAGGGKNIQYF. The CDR3 DNA reads TGCGCCAGCAGCCAAGGTCTAGCGGCAGGGGGCGGCAAAAACATTCAGTACTTC.

With respect to this clone: The junction departs from the called germline gene at one end, perhaps through a read error. The gene calls are TRBV5-1 and TRBJ1-1, with D perhaps TRBD1 (5 bases). CDR1 is SGHRS, CDR2 YFSETQ, per germline. This CDR3 has 15 residues. The CDR3 DNA sequence: TGCGCCAACAGCTTTGTCGGAGGGGCGAACACTGAAGCTTTCTTT. Its protein product is CANSFVGGANTEAFF. The variable domain in full, completed from reference TRBV5-1 and TRBJ1-1, reads KAGVTQTPRYLIKTRGQQVTLSCSPISGHRSVSWYQQTPGQGLQFLFEYFSETQRNKGNFPGRFSGRQFSNSRSEMNVSTLELGDSALYLCANSFVGGANTEAFFGQGTRLTVV.

The chain carries TRBV11-2 and TRBJ1-1; D unclear. The CDR3 loop spans 14 amino acids. Germline V gives CDR1 SGHAT, CDR2 FQNNGV. V was clipped by 5 bases and J by 1 base, with 11 bases between them. Here the CDR3 reads CASSEQKGNTEAFF. The DNA of the CDR3 is TGTGCCAGCAGCGAACAAAAGGGGAACACTGAAGCTTTCTTT.

The chain employs TRBV18 and TRBJ1-1; 7 nucleotides agree with TRBD1. Germline assignment: CDR1 KGHSH and CDR2 LQKENI. The ends lost 3 bases at V and 1 base at J; junction bases unmatched: 5. There are 15 residues in the CDR3. The CDR3, as DNA: TGTGCCAGCTCACCTCAGGGGGGACCGAACACTGAAGCTTTCTTT. This sequence encodes CASSPQGGPNTEAFF.